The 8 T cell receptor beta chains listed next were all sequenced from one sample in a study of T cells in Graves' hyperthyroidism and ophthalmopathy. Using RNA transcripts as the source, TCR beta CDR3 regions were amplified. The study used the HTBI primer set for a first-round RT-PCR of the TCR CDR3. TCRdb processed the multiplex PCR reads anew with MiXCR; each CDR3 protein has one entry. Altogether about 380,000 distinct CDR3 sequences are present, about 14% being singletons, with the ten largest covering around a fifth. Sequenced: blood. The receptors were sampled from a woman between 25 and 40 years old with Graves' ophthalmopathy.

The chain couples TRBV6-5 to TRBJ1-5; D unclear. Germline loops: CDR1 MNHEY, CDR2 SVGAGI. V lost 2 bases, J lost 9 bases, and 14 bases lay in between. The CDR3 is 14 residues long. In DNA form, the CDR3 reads TGTGCCAGCAGTTACAGGAGCCCCTCATGGCCCCAGCATTTT. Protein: CASSYRSPSWPQHF.

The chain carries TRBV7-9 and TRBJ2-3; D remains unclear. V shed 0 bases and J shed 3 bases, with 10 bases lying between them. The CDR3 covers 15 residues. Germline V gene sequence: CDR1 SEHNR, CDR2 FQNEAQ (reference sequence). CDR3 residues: CASSLAWDSTDTQYF. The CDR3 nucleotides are TGTGCCAGCAGCTTAGCGTGGGATTCGACAGATACGCAGTATTTT.

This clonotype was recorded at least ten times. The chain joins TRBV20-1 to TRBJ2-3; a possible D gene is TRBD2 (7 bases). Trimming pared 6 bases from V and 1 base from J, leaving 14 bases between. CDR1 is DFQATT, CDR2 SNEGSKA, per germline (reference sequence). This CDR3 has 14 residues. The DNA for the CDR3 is TGCAGTGCAAACGGGGGGCCCGGCACAGATACGCAGTATTTT. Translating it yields CSANGGPGTDTQYF.

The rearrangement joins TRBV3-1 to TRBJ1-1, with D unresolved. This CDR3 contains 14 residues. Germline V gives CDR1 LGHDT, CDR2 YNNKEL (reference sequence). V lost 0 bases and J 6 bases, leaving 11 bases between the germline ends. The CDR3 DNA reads TGTGCCAGCAGCCAAGATTTTCGCGAATCTGAAGCTTTCTTT. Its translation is CASSQDFRESEAFF. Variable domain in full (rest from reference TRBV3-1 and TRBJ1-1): DTAVSQTPKYLVTQMGNDKSIKCEQNLGHDTMYWYKQDSKKFLKIMFSYNNKELIINETVPNRFSPKSPDKAHLNLHINSLELGDSAVYFCASSQDFRESEAFFGQGTRLTVV.

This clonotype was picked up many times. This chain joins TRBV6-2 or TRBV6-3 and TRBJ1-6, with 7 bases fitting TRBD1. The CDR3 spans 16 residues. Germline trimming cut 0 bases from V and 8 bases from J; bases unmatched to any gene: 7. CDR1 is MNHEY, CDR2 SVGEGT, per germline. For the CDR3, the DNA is TGTGCCAGCAGTTACTCGACAGGGTTGGAAGATTCACCCCTCCACTTT. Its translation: CASSYSTGLEDSPLHF.

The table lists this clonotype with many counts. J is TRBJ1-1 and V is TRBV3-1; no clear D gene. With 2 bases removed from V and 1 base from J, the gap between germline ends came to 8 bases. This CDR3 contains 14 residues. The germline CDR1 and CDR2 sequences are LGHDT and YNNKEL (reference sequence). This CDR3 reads CASSQKTRNTEAFF. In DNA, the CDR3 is TGTGCCAGCAGCCAAAAGACACGGAACACTGAAGCTTTCTTT.

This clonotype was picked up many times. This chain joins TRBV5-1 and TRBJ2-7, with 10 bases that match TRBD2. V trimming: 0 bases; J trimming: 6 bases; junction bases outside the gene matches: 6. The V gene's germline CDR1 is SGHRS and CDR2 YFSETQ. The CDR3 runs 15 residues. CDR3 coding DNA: TGCGCCAGCAGCTTGGTGGGGACTAGCGTGCGCGAGCAGTACTTC. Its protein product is CASSLVGTSVREQYF. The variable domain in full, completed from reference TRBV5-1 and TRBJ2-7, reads KAGVTQTPRYLIKTRGQQVTLSCSPISGHRSVSWYQQTPGQGLQFLFEYFSETQRNKGNFPGRFSGRQFSNSRSEMNVSTLELGDSALYLCASSLVGTSVREQYFGPGTRLTVT.

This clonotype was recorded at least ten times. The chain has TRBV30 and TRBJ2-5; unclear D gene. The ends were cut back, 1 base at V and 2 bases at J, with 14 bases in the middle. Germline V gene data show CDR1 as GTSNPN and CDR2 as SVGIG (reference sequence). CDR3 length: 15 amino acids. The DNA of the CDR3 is TGTGCCTGGAGTGCGTACGCACAGTTGCAAGAGACCCAGTACTTC. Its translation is CAWSAYAQLQETQYF.